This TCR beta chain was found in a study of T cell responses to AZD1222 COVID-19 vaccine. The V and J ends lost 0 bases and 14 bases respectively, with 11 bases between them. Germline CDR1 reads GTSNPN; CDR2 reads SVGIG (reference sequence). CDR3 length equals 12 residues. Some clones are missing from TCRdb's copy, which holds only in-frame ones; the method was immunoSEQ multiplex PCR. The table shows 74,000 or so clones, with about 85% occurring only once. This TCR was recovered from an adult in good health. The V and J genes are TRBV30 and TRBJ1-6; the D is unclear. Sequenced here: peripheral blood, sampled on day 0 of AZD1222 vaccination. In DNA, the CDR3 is TGTGCCTGGAGTGTATCTAGCCCGTCCCTCCACTTT. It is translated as CAWSVSSPSLHF.